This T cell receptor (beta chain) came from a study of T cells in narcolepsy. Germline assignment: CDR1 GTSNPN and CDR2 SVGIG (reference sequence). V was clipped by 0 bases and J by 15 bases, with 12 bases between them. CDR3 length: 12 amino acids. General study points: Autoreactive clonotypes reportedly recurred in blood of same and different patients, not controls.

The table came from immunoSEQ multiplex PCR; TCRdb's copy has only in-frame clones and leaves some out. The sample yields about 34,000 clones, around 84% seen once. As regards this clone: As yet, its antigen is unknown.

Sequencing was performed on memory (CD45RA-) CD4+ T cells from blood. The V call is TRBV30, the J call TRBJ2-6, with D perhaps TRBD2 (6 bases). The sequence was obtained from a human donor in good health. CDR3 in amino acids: CAWSVQGRTLTF. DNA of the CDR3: TGTGCCTGGAGTGTACAAGGGAGGACCCTGACTTTC.